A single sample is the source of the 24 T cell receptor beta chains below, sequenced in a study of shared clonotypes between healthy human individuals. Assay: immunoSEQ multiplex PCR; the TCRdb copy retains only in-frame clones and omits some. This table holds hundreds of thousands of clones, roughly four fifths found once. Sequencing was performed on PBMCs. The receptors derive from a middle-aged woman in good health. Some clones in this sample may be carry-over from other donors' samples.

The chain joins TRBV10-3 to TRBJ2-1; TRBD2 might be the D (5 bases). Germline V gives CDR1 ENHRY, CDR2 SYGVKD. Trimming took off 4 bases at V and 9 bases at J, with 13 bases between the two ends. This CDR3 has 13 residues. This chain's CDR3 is CAISAGTPSEQFF. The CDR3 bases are TGTGCCATCAGTGCGGGAACCCCCAGTGAGCAGTTCTTC.

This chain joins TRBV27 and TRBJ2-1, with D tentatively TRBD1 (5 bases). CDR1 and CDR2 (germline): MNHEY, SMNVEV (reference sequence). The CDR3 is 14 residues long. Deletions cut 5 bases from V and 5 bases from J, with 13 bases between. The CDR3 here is CASSRQGSHNEQFF. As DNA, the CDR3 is TGTGCCAGCAGTCGCCAGGGATCACACAATGAGCAGTTCTTC.

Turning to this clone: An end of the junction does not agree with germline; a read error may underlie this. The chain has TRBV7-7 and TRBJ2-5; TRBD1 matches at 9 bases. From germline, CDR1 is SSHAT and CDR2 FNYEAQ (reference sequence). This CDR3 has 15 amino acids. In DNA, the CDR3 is TGTGCTAGCAGCACCGGACAGGGGACGCAAGAGACCCAGTACTTC. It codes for CASSTGQGTQETQYF.

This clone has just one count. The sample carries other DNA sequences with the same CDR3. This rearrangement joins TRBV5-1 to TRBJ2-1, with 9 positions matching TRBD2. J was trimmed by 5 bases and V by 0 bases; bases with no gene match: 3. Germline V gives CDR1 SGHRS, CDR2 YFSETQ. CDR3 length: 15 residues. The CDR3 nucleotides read TGCGCCAGCAGCTTGGGGCTAGCGGGACACAATGAGCAGTTCTTC. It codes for CASSLGLAGHNEQFF.

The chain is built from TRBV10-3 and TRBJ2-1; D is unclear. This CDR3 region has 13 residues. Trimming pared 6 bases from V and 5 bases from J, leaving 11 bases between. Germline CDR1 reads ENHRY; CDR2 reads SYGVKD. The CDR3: CAIRRAGNNEQFF. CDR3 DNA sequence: TGTGCCATCAGGCGAGCCGGAAACAATGAGCAGTTCTTC.

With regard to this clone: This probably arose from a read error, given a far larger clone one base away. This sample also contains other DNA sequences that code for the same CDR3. DNA for the CDR3: TGTGCCAGCAGCCGGGGGTATGTAAATGAGCAGTTCTTC. Amino acids: CASSRGYVNEQFF. The V and J genes are TRBV11-2 and TRBJ2-1, with D tentatively TRBD2 (6 bases). The CDR3 sequence is 13 residues long. CDR1 SGHAT and CDR2 FQNNGV come from the germline V gene. V was trimmed by 5 bases and J by 7 bases, leaving 12 bases between them.

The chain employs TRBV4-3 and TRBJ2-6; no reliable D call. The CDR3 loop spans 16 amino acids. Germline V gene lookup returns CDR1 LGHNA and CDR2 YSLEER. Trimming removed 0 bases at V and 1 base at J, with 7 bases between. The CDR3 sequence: CASSQDPESGANVLTF. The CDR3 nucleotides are TGCGCCAGCAGCCAAGATCCGGAGTCTGGGGCCAACGTCCTGACTTTC.

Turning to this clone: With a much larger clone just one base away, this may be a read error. CDR3 bases: TGTGCCAGCAGTAAAACGGCTGAACCCTCCGGGGAGCTGTTTTTT. This translates into CASSKTAEPSGELFF. This chain joins TRBV6-5 and TRBJ2-2; D gene ambiguous. V was pared by 5 bases and J by 6 bases, with 16 bases between. The germline gives CDR1 MNHEY, CDR2 SVGAGI. The CDR3 totals 15 residues.

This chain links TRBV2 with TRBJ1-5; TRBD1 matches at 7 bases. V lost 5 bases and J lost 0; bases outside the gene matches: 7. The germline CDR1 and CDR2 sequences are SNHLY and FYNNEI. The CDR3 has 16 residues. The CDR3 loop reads CASSFGTENSNQPQHF. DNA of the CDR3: TGTGCCAGCAGTTTCGGGACAGAAAATAGCAATCAGCCCCAGCATTTT. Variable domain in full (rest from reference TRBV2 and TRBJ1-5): EPEVTQTPSHQVTQMGQEVILRCVPISNHLYFYWYRQILGQKVEFLVSFYNNEISEKSEIFDDQFSVERPDGSNFTLKIRSTKLEDSAMYFCASSFGTENSNQPQHFGDGTRLSIL.

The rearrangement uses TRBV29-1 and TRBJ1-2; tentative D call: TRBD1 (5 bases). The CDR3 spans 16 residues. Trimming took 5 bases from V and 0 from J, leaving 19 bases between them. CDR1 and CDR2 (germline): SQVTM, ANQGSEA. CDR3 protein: CSVLGDLGISNYGYTF. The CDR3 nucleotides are TGCAGCGTTTTAGGGGACTTGGGAATTTCTAACTATGGCTACACCTTC.

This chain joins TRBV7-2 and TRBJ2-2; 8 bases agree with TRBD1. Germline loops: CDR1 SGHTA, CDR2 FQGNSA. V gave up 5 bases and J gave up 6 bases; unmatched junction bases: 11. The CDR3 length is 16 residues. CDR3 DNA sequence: TGTGCCAGCAGCCTCCCCCGCGGACAGGGTGCCGGGGAGCTGTTTTTT. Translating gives CASSLPRGQGAGELFF. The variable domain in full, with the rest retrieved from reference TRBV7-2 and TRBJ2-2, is GAGVSQSPSNKVTEKGKDVELRCDPISGHTALYWYRQSLGQGLEFLIYFQGNSAPDKSGLPSDRFSAERTGGSVSTLTIQRTQQEDSAVYLCASSLPRGQGAGELFFGEGSRLTVL.

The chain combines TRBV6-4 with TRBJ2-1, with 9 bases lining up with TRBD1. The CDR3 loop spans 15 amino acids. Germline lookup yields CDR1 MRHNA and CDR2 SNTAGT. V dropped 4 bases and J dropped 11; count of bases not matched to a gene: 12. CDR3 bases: TGTGCCAGCAGTGGGGGACAGGGAGGTACTAGTCAGCAGTTCTTC. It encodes CASSGGQGGTSQQFF.

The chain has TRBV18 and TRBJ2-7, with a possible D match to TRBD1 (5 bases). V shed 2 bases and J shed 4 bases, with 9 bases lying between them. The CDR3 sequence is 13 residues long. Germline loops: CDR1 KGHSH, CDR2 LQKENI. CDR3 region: CASSPIGDYEQYF. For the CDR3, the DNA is TGTGCCAGCTCACCAATAGGGGATTACGAGCAGTACTTC.

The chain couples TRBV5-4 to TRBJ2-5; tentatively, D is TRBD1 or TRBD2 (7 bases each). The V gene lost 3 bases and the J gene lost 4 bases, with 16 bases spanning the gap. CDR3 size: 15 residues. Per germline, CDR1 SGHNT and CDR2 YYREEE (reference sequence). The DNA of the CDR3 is TGTGCCAGCAGCTCGGAGCAGGGGGAGGGAGAGACCCAGTACTTC. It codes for CASSSEQGEGETQYF. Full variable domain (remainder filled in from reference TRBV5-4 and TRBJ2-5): ETGVTQSPTHLIKTRGQQVTLRCSSQSGHNTVSWYQQALGQGPQFIFQYYREEENGRGNFPPRFSGLQFPNYSSELNVNALELDDSALYLCASSSEQGEGETQYFGPGTRLLVL.

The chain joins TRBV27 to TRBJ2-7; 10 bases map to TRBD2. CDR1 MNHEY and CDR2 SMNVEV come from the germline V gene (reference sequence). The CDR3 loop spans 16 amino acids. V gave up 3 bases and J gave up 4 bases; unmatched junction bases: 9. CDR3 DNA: TGTGCCAGCAGTTTTACGACCCTAGCGGGAGTGTACGAGCAGTACTTC. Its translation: CASSFTTLAGVYEQYF.

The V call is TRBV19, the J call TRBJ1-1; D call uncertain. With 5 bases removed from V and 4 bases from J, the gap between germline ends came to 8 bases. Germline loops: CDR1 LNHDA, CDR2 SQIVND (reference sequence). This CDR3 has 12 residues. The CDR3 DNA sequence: TGTGCCAGTAGTGAGAGGAGCACTGAAGCTTTCTTT. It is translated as CASSERSTEAFF.

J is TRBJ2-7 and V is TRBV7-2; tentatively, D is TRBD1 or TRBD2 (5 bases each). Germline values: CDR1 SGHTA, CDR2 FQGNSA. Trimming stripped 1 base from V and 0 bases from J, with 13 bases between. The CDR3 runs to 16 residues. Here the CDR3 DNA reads TGTGCCAGCAGCTTAGTTGGGACGGGGTACTCCTACGAGCAGTACTTC. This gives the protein CASSLVGTGYSYEQYF.

This chain's CDR3 is CASSEVKGVYEQFF. The CDR3 DNA is TGTGCCAGCAGTGAAGTAAAGGGAGTCTATGAGCAGTTCTTC. The rearrangement joins TRBV6-1 to TRBJ2-1; D is perhaps TRBD2 (5 bases). Trimming took 1 base from V and 8 from J, leaving 12 bases between them. This CDR3 has 14 amino acids. The V gene's germline CDR1 is MNHNS and CDR2 SASEGT.

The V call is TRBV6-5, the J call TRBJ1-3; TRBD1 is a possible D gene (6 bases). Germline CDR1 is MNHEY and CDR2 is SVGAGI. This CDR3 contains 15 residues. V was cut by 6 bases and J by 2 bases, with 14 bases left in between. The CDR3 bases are TGTGCCAGCAGCCTAACCGGGACAACTGGAAACACCATATATTTT. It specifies CASSLTGTTGNTIYF.

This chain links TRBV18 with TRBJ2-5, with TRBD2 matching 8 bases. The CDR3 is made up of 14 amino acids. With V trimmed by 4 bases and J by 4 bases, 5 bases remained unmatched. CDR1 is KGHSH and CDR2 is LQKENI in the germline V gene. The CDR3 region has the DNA TGTGCCAGCTCACTATCCGGGAGGGCAGAGACCCAGTACTTC. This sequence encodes CASSLSGRAETQYF. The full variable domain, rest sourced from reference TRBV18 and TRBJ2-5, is NAGVMQNPRHLVRRRGQEARLRCSPMKGHSHVYWYRQLPEEGLKFMVYLQKENIIDESGMPKERFSAEFPKEGPSILRIQQVVRGDSAAYFCASSLSGRAETQYFGPGTRLLVL.

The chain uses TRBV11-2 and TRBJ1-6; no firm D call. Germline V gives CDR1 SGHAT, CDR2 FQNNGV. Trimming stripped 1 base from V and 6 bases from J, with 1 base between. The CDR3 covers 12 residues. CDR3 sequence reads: CASSLVNSPLHF. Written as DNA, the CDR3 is TGTGCCAGCAGCTTAGTTAATTCACCCCTCCACTTT.

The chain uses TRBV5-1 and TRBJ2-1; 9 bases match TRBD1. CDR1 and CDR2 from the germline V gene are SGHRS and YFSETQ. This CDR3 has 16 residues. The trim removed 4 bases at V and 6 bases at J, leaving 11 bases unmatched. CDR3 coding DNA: TGCGCCAGCAGCGTATCCCCCGGGACAGGGACCAATGAGCAGTTCTTC. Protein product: CASSVSPGTGTNEQFF.

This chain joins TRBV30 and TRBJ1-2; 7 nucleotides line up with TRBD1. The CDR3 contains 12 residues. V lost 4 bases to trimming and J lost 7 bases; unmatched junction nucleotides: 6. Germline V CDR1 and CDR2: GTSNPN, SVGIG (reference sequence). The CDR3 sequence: CAWTGGSPGYTF. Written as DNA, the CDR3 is TGTGCCTGGACAGGGGGTTCCCCTGGCTACACCTTC.

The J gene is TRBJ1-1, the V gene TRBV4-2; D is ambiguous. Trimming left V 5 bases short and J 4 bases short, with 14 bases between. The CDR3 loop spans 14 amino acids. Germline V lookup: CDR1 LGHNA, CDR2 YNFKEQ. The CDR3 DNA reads TGTGCCAGCAGCTCAGAACGGGTCGGCACTGAAGCTTTCTTT. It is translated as CASSSERVGTEAFF.